This TCR beta chain emerged from a study of shared clonotypes between healthy human individuals. Of note for this clone: Its antigen is as yet unknown.

Per germline, CDR1 MNHEY and CDR2 SMNVEV (reference sequence). With 7 bases clipped from V and 7 bases from J, the junction kept 5 bases outside the gene matches. This CDR3 is 13 amino acids long. Study findings and constraints: Sequencing depth was a factor that was expected to affect clonotype sharing among donors.

Every subset had its genomic DNA shared out evenly among several immunoSEQ plates. The assay was immunoSEQ multiplex PCR, and TCRdb's table has in-frame clones only and misses some. The sample yields approximately 460,000 clones, 77% seen once. This TCR came from a woman aged 35 to 49 in good health. Some clones in this sample may be carry-over from other donors' samples. The rearrangement uses TRBV27 and TRBJ1-2, with 11 bases identical to TRBD1. Sequencing input: PBMCs. CDR3 sequence (DNA): TGTGCCAGCATGATGGGACAGGGGGGTGGCTACACCTTC. Protein sequence: CASMMGQGGGYTF.